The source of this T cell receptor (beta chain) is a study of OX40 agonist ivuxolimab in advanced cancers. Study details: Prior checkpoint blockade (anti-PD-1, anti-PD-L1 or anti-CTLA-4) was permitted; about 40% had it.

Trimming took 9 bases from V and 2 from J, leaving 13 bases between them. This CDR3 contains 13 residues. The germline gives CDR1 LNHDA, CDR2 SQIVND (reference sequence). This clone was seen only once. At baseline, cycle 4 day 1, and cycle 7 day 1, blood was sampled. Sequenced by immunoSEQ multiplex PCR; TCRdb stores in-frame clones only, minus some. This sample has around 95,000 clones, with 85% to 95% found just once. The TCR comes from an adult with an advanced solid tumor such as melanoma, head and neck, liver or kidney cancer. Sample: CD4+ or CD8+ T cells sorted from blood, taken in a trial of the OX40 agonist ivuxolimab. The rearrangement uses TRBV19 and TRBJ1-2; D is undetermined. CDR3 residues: CASAFGVNYGYTF. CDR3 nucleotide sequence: TGTGCCAGCGCTTTTGGGGTCAACTATGGCTACACCTTC.